This T cell receptor (beta chain) was recorded in a study of CD8 T cells in ankylosing spondylitis. General study points: In ankylosing spondylitis blood, a motif of roughly eight highly homologous TCR beta variants appeared characteristic. Relatively scarce in peripheral blood, disease-linked clones were CD8+.

TCRdb analysed the 5' RACE reads with MiXCR anew, one entry per CDR3 protein. The sample holds 800,000 to 900,000 distinct CDR3 sequences; approximately 10% are singletons and the top ten take about 0.49%. Notes on this clonotype: No antigen is known for it.

Losses at the gene ends were 6 bases for V and 5 bases for J; bases not matched to a gene: 9. This CDR3 has 15 residues. Germline V CDR1 and CDR2: MNHNS, SASEGT. The chain employs TRBV6-1 and TRBJ2-5; 10 bases align to TRBD1. Sequenced material: blood, either unsorted or a sorted T cell fraction (not recorded which). This clonotype was sampled from a male donor with ankylosing spondylitis. The CDR3 is CASRIDRGQGETQYF. The CDR3 DNA sequence: TGTGCCAGCAGAATAGACAGGGGGCAGGGGGAGACCCAGTACTTC.